These 9 T cell receptor beta chains were all obtained from the same sample, sequenced in a study of T-cell reconstitution after alpha-beta-depleted transplantation in children. TCRbeta library preparation incorporated unique molecular identifiers. TCRdb used MiXCR to reprocess the PCR reads, holding one entry per CDR3 protein. Here the sample spans approximately 400,000 distinct CDR3 sequences, roughly a tenth being singletons. The sample in question was PBMCs from the stem cell graft donor, obtained from the stem cell graft. These receptor sequences come from a human donor who donated a stem cell graft to a child with acute myeloid leukemia.

This clonotype was found a few times. The V gene is TRBV6-5, the J gene TRBJ1-2; 9 bases fit TRBD1. CDR1 and CDR2 from the germline V gene are MNHEY and SVGAGI. Trimming took 11 bases from V and 7 from J; bases not matched to a gene: 8. The length of the CDR3 is 12 residues. CDR3 nucleotide sequence: TGTGCCGCCCAACAGGGGGCGGGTGGCTACACCTTC. Its translation: CAAQQGAGGYTF.

This clonotype was seen a few times. This chain connects TRBV20-1 to TRBJ1-3; D ambiguous. Germline CDR1 reads DFQATT; CDR2 reads SNEGSKA (reference sequence). The CDR3 extends over 13 amino acids. The V and J ends lost 7 bases and 0 bases respectively, with 10 bases between them. The CDR3 loop is CSVPYGSGNTIYF. CDR3 coding DNA: TGCAGTGTCCCGTATGGCTCTGGAAACACCATATATTTT.

This clonotype occurred a few times. The chain is built from TRBV20-1 and TRBJ2-5, with a weak D call TRBD1 (6 bases). The germline gives CDR1 DFQATT, CDR2 SNEGSKA (reference sequence). Trimming left V 2 bases short and J 5 bases short, with 12 bases between. CDR3 length: 13 amino acids. The CDR3 protein is CSARWGLEETQYF. CDR3 DNA sequence: TGCAGTGCTAGATGGGGGCTCGAGGAGACCCAGTACTTC.

The rearrangement uses TRBV5-5 and TRBJ2-7; the match to TRBD1 covers 8 bases. The CDR3 has 14 residues. The trim removed 0 bases at V and 4 bases at J, leaving 3 bases unmatched. CDR1 and CDR2 from the germline V gene are SGHKS and YYEKEE (reference sequence). DNA for the CDR3: TGTGCCAGCAGCTTGGAGTGGACAGGGTACGAGCAGTACTTC. Translated: CASSLEWTGYEQYF.

This clonotype was seen more than once but under ten times. V is TRBV12-3 or TRBV12-4 and J is TRBJ2-2, with 7 bases identical to TRBD1. The CDR3 runs to 14 residues. After removal of 4 bases from V and 4 bases from J, the junction contained 3 bases not matched to a gene. In DNA form, the CDR3 reads TGTGCCAGCAGTTGGGACAGATTCACCGGGGAGCTGTTTTTT. Protein: CASSWDRFTGELFF.

This clonotype was found a few times. The chain is built from TRBV29-1 and TRBJ2-1; unclear D gene. CDR3 size: 13 residues. V was trimmed by 2 bases and J by 4 bases, leaving 9 bases between them. Germline assignment: CDR1 SQVTM and CDR2 ANQGSEA. The CDR3 spells CSVELTDYNEQFF. CDR3 DNA: TGCAGCGTTGAATTAACAGATTACAATGAGCAGTTCTTC.

This clonotype turned up a few times. The chain carries TRBV29-1 and TRBJ2-7; 11 nucleotides line up with TRBD2. Unmatched junction bases numbered 18, after V lost 2 bases and J lost 6 bases. This CDR3 is 18 amino acids long. In germline, CDR1 is SQVTM, CDR2 ANQGSEA. CDR3 coding DNA: TGCAGCGTTGAACTCTCTTCTGAAAAACTAGCGGGAGTTGGCGAGCAGTACTTC. Protein: CSVELSSEKLAGVGEQYF.

This clonotype has ten or more counts. J is TRBJ2-7 and V is TRBV5-1; possible D gene TRBD2, 6 bases. CDR3 length: 15 residues. The V end lost 0 bases, the J end lost 3 bases, and 13 bases lay between the germline ends. Germline V gene lookup returns CDR1 SGHRS and CDR2 YFSETQ. CDR3 sequence reads: CASSLDASGFYEQYV. DNA for the CDR3: TGCGCCAGCAGCTTGGATGCCAGCGGGTTCTACGAGCAGTACGTC.

J is TRBJ2-2 and V is TRBV7-9; D ambiguous. The V gene lost 7 bases and the J gene lost 6 bases, with 15 bases spanning the gap. The V gene's germline CDR1 is SEHNR and CDR2 FQNEAQ (reference sequence). The CDR3 sequence is 14 residues long. As DNA, the CDR3 is TGTGCCAGCACCCTTTATGGTTTGGCCGGGGAGCTGTTTTTT. Its translation: CASTLYGLAGELFF.